Listed here are 5 T cell receptor beta chains from one sample, sequenced in a study of T-cell reconstitution after alpha-beta-depleted transplantation in children (dated by TCRdb to the mid-2010s). Libraries were made using PCR. Reads for this sample came from an Illumina HiSeq 2500. To normalize quantification of the TCRbeta repertoire, the TCR libraries were built with molecular barcoding that relied on unique molecular identifiers. TCRdb reprocessed the public reads (quality trimming at Q25 with fastp, clone calling with MiXCR) and kept in-frame beta chains. Rows are combined by CDR3 protein, so each entry shows the most common genes and DNA. This sample gives approximately 350,000 distinct CDR3 sequences in total; roughly 17% of them show up just once. The ten top clones hold just over 40% of the sample. Sample treatment or condition, as interpreted from the label and publication: allogeneic hematopoietic cell transplantation with graft depleted of TCRalphabeta T cells and CD19 B cells.

Sequences were derived from PBMCs, mostly from graft donor cells, sampled 360 days after TCRalphabeta/CD19-depleted stem cell transplant. The receptors here all came from a male patient between 2 and 9 years old who had a stem cell transplant for acute lymphoblastic leukemia, so the T cells may come from the graft donor.

This clonotype showed up many times. CDR3: CASEGGRSYNEQFF. The CDR3 coding sequence is TGTGCCAGCGAAGGGGGTCGCTCCTACAATGAGCAGTTCTTC. V is TRBV12-3 or TRBV12-4 and J is TRBJ2-1; a weak D match, TRBD1 (6 bases). Trimming left V 8 bases short and J 0 bases short, with 11 bases between. The CDR3 is 14 residues long.

This clonotype was recorded at least ten times. The genes are TRBV20-1 and TRBJ2-7; maybe TRBD2 (6 bases). V was clipped by 5 bases and J by 3 bases, with 17 bases between them. CDR3 length: 14 amino acids. Per the germline V gene, CDR1 is DFQATT and CDR2 is SNEGSKA (reference sequence). The CDR3 region is CSAAFGRGSYEQYF. CDR3 coding DNA: TGCAGTGCTGCATTCGGGAGAGGGAGCTACGAGCAGTACTTC.

This clonotype was seen more than once but under ten times. V usage is TRBV6-1 and J usage is TRBJ2-5; 7 nucleotides match TRBD2. V lost 6 bases, J lost 1 base, and 5 bases stayed unmatched. CDR1 is MNHNS, CDR2 SASEGT, per germline. This CDR3 region has 14 residues. The CDR3 region is CASRARGVQETQYF. CDR3 DNA: TGTGCCAGCAGGGCACGGGGGGTCCAAGAGACCCAGTACTTC.

This clonotype was counted a few times. The V call is TRBV2, the J call TRBJ1-5; the D gene is possibly TRBD1 (6 bases). This CDR3 is built from 14 residues. Trimming left V 8 bases short and J 6 bases short, with 17 bases between. Germline CDR1 reads SNHLY; CDR2 reads FYNNEI. CDR3 loop: CASSSQGLGQPQHF. The CDR3 region has the DNA TGTGCCAGCTCGTCCCAGGGGTTGGGTCAGCCCCAGCATTTT.

This chain uses TRBV4-3 with TRBJ2-1; D may be TRBD2 (5 bases). This CDR3 comprises 16 residues. Per germline, CDR1 LGHNA and CDR2 YSLEER. Trimming removed 1 base from V and 2 bases from J, with 12 bases in between. The CDR3 DNA reads as TGCGCCAGCAGCCAAGCTCGAGCGGCCACCTACAATGAGCAGTTCTTC. Translating it yields CASSQARAATYNEQFF.